These 11 T cell receptor beta chains were all obtained from the same sample, sequenced in a study of T cell changes during pregnancy in multiple sclerosis. Repertoires were generated with immunoSEQ multiplex PCR, while TCRdb's copy carries only in-frame clones and drops some. Of roughly 73,000 clones in the sample, more than 80% were seen once. The material sequenced was peripheral blood, taken in the second trimester of pregnancy. The source is a female donor in good health, enrolled as a control in a pregnancy study.

The V and J genes are TRBV6-6 and TRBJ1-5; D gene uncertain. This CDR3 region has 12 residues. V lost 7 bases, J lost 4 bases, and 8 bases lay in between. Germline V gene lookup returns CDR1 MNHNY and CDR2 SVGAGI (reference sequence). This chain's CDR3 is CASMGQNQPQHF. The CDR3 coding sequence is TGTGCCAGCATGGGCCAAAATCAGCCCCAGCATTTT.

The chain is built from TRBV5-1 and TRBJ1-2, with 11 bases aligning to TRBD1. Germline V gene sequence: CDR1 SGHRS, CDR2 YFSETQ. The CDR3 has 15 amino acids. Trimming removed 1 base from V and 6 bases from J; junction bases left unmatched: 5. CDR3 residues: CASSLQDRGLNGYTF. DNA of the CDR3: TGCGCCAGCAGCTTGCAGGACAGGGGGCTGAATGGCTACACCTTC.

The chain links TRBV7-3 to TRBJ2-1; D might be TRBD1 (5 bases). V lost 3 bases, J lost 5 bases, and 8 bases lay in between. This CDR3 spans 13 amino acids. Looked up from germline, CDR1 is SGHTA and CDR2 is FQGTGA. The CDR3 DNA reads TGTGCCAGCAGCTTTCCAGGGAACAATGAGCAGTTCTTC. Protein product: CASSFPGNNEQFF.

The chain is built from TRBV7-2 and TRBJ1-3; TRBD1 matches 8 bases. From germline, CDR1 is SGHTA and CDR2 FQGNSA. CDR3 length: 16 amino acids. J lost 4 bases, V lost 5 bases, and 10 bases had no gene match. In nucleotides, the CDR3 is TGTGCCAGCAGCCCTAGGAGCAGGGGGCTGGGAAACACCATATATTTT. It is translated as CASSPRSRGLGNTIYF.

J is TRBJ2-5 and V is TRBV6-6; 8 nucleotides line up with TRBD1. Germline CDR1 is MNHNY and CDR2 is SVGAGI (reference sequence). Trimming at V came to 4 bases and at J to 5 bases, leaving 3 bases not matched to a gene. The CDR3 contains 13 residues. In DNA, the CDR3 is TGTGCCAGCAGTTCCCGACAGGGGGAGACCCAGTACTTC. This sequence encodes CASSSRQGETQYF.

The chain has TRBV7-3 and TRBJ2-1; D is possibly TRBD2 (5 bases). CDR3 length: 13 amino acids. V was pared by 2 bases and J by 9 bases, with 11 bases between. CDR1 SGHTA and CDR2 FQGTGA come from the germline V gene. CDR3 coding DNA: TGTGCCAGCAGCTTAGGATCTAGCACTGAGCAGTTCTTC. Amino acid sequence: CASSLGSSTEQFF.

The J gene is TRBJ2-4, the V gene TRBV14, with D maybe TRBD2 (5 bases). Trimming removed 4 bases at V and 1 base at J, with 5 bases between. The CDR3 contains 13 residues. Germline V gives CDR1 SGHDN, CDR2 FVKESK. The chain's CDR3 is CASSRGAKNIQYF. The CDR3 nucleotides read TGTGCCAGCAGCCGAGGGGCCAAAAACATTCAGTACTTC.

The genes are TRBV10-3 and TRBJ2-3; 9 bases fit TRBD2. Unmatched junction bases numbered 10, after V lost 6 bases and J lost 0 bases. Germline V gene lookup returns CDR1 ENHRY and CDR2 SYGVKD. The length of the CDR3 is 17 residues. CDR3 DNA: TGTGCCATCAGCTCCCCCACTAGCGGGCGTAGCACAGATACGCAGTATTTT. This gives the protein CAISSPTSGRSTDTQYF.

This chain joins TRBV7-2 and TRBJ1-3; 7 bases map to TRBD1. CDR1 is SGHTA, CDR2 FQGNSA, per germline. This CDR3 is built from 15 residues. V shed 5 bases, J shed 4 bases, and the junction held 8 bases outside the gene matches. The CDR3 region is CASSVRGLAGNTIYF. For the CDR3, the DNA is TGTGCCAGCAGCGTTAGGGGGCTAGCCGGAAACACCATATATTTT.

CDR3 residues: CASRSTGTGRTYEQYF. CDR3 nucleotide sequence: TGTGCCAGCAGGTCCACCGGGACAGGGCGTACCTACGAGCAGTACTTC. This chain links TRBV7-2 with TRBJ2-7; TRBD1 agrees at 9 bases. CDR3 length: 16 residues. Germline values: CDR1 SGHTA, CDR2 FQGNSA. J gave up 2 bases and V 6 bases, and 11 bases lay outside the gene matches.

The CDR3 loop is CASSYRTGEYEQYF. CDR3 DNA sequence: TGTGCCAGCAGTTACCGAACAGGGGAATACGAGCAGTACTTC. The genes are TRBV6-6 and TRBJ2-7; 7 bases match TRBD1. Germline lookup yields CDR1 MNHNY and CDR2 SVGAGI (reference sequence). This CDR3 region has 14 residues. Losses at the gene ends were 2 bases for V and 4 bases for J; bases not matched to a gene: 5.